This T cell receptor (beta chain) emerged from a study of blood T cell repertoires in COVID-19. For the study at large: Donors in the United States, Italy and Spain gave samples during acute or convalescent COVID-19. In each case, the material was cDNA or gDNA derived from T cells, B-cell-depleted T cells, or PBMCs.

The CDR3 consists of 14 residues. Germline loops: CDR1 SGHNT, CDR2 YYREEE (reference sequence). V lost 0 bases and J lost 9, with 10 bases in between. In the original analysis: Reference gene primers were amplified, and this amplification served to estimate nucleated cell counts. TCRdb's table, derived via immunoSEQ multiplex PCR, lists solely in-frame clones and lacks some. V and J calls and clone size are given by that table; D and trimming were obtained from the DNA. The sample lists a few hundred thousand clones, 86% occurring once. The clonotype originates from a man aged 25 to 40 who had recovered from COVID-19. Material for sequencing was peripheral blood. The chain carries TRBV5-4 and TRBJ1-6; D possibly corresponds to TRBD1 (6 bases). Here the CDR3 DNA reads TGTGCCAGCAGCTTGGACAGGGCGGCTTCACCCCTCCACTTT. This translates into CASSLDRAASPLHF.